One sample yielded the 11 T cell receptor beta chains listed below, sequenced in a study of technical replicates of blood from four donors (dated by TCRdb to 2017 to 2019). The library was obtained by the immunoSEQ multiplex PCR assay. Held by TCRdb, this immuneACCESS table contains in-frame sequences only and omits some clones. Under half of the omission traces to an unresolved V gene where checked; the cause of the rest is unknown. The sample table shows tens of thousands of clones, and under 96% are seen once. Of the sample, 0.3% to 0.4% is held by the ten largest clones. Source material: T cells isolated from PBMCs. These receptors came from a human donor in good health.

J is TRBJ2-1 and V is TRBV9, with TRBD2 matching over 8 bases. CDR3 length: 17 residues. V shed 4 bases, J shed 3 bases, and the junction held 12 bases outside the gene matches. Looked up from germline, CDR1 is SGDLS and CDR2 is YYNGEE. For the CDR3, the DNA is TGTGCCAGCAGCCCCGGGGGGGGACTCCTAGGCTACAATGAGCAGTTCTTC. As protein: CASSPGGGLLGYNEQFF. The full variable domain, completed using reference TRBV9 and TRBJ2-1, is DSGVTQTPKHLITATGQRVTLRCSPRSGDLSVYWYQQSLDQGLQFLIQYYNGEERAKGNILERFSAQQFPDLHSELNLSSLELGDSALYFCASSPGGGLLGYNEQFFGPGTRLTVL.

The chain links TRBV5-4 to TRBJ2-7; 8 nucleotides line up with TRBD2. Germline V gene data show CDR1 as SGHNT and CDR2 as YYREEE (reference sequence). V trimming: 0 bases; J trimming: 6 bases; junction bases outside the gene matches: 2. This CDR3 is 13 amino acids long. CDR3: CASSLEGTSEQYF. The CDR3 DNA sequence: TGTGCCAGCAGCTTGGAGGGGACTAGCGAGCAGTACTTC.

This rearrangement joins TRBV27 to TRBJ2-3, with TRBD2 matching over 7 bases. V gave up 7 bases and J gave up 3 bases; unmatched junction bases: 7. This CDR3 is built from 14 residues. Germline V gene sequence: CDR1 MNHEY, CDR2 SMNVEV (reference sequence). Here the CDR3 DNA reads TGTGCCAGCACCACGGGGGGTAATACAGATACGCAGTATTTT. It is translated as CASTTGGNTDTQYF.

This sequence joins TRBV30 and TRBJ1-1; D is unclear. Germline CDR1 and CDR2: GTSNPN and SVGIG (reference sequence). The CDR3 contains 13 residues. V lost 0 bases, J lost 5 bases, and 10 bases lay in between. The CDR3, as DNA: TGTGCCTGGAGTGTTGAGGTATGGACTGAAGCTTTCTTT. Amino acid sequence: CAWSVEVWTEAFF.

This rearrangement joins TRBV6-1 to TRBJ2-1, with 12 bases identical to TRBD2. The germline CDR1 and CDR2 sequences are MNHNS and SASEGT. Unmatched junction bases numbered 4, after V lost 8 bases and J lost 8 bases. There are 13 residues in the CDR3. CDR3 DNA: TGTGCCAGCGAGACTAGCGGGAGCTATGAGCAGTTCTTC. Residues: CASETSGSYEQFF.

The rearrangement links TRBV6-4 to TRBJ2-1; 8 nucleotides agree with TRBD2. The junction had 2 bases not matched to a gene; V was cut back by 6 bases and J by 4 bases. The germline V gene encodes CDR1 MRHNA and CDR2 SNTAGT. The CDR3 is made up of 13 amino acids. DNA of the CDR3: TGTGCCAGCAGCGCTAGCGGGTACAATGAGCAGTTCTTC. Residues: CASSASGYNEQFF.

DNA of the CDR3: TGTGCTAGTGGTTTGGTACTGACAGGGTTTGCTGAGGAGACCCAGTACTTC. Its translation is CASGLVLTGFAEETQYF. The V and J genes are TRBV12-5 and TRBJ2-5; the match to TRBD1 covers 7 bases. This CDR3 is built from 17 residues. The V gene's germline CDR1 is LGHNT and CDR2 FRNRAP. The junction had 12 bases not matched to a gene; V was cut back by 0 bases and J by 5 bases.

The chain has TRBV7-3 and TRBJ2-5, with 7 bases lining up with TRBD1. The CDR3 spans 13 residues. The junction had 5 bases not matched to a gene; V was cut back by 5 bases and J by 5 bases. CDR1 and CDR2 (germline): SGHTA, FQGTGA. The CDR3: CASSPGTAETQYF. For the CDR3, the DNA is TGTGCCAGCAGCCCCGGGACAGCGGAGACCCAGTACTTC.

The chain employs TRBV6-4 and TRBJ2-1, with TRBD2 matching 7 bases. CDR1 is MRHNA and CDR2 is SNTAGT in the germline V gene. The CDR3 is 17 residues long. The V gene end was trimmed by 8 bases and the J gene end by 3 bases; junction bases not matched to a gene: 16. The CDR3 sequence is CASRFPNWGGDYNEQFF. Here the CDR3 DNA reads TGTGCCAGCCGCTTCCCAAATTGGGGGGGGGACTACAATGAGCAGTTCTTC.

V gene TRBV15 combines with J gene TRBJ2-7; 13 bases are shared with TRBD2. The CDR3 runs 15 residues. The germline V gene has CDR1 LNHNV and CDR2 YYDKDF (reference sequence). The J segment lost 2 bases and the V segment lost 5 bases, leaving 3 bases of the junction unmatched. The CDR3 sequence: CATSVGLAGPYEQYF. CDR3 nucleotides: TGTGCCACCAGCGTGGGACTAGCGGGACCCTACGAGCAGTACTTC.

The rearrangement joins TRBV6-5 to TRBJ1-1; D gene ambiguous. From germline, CDR1 is MNHEY and CDR2 SVGAGI. V lost 2 bases and J lost 4, with 8 bases in between. The CDR3 totals 13 residues. The CDR3 region is CASSYSHLTEAFF. DNA for the CDR3: TGTGCCAGCAGTTACAGCCACCTCACTGAAGCTTTCTTT.